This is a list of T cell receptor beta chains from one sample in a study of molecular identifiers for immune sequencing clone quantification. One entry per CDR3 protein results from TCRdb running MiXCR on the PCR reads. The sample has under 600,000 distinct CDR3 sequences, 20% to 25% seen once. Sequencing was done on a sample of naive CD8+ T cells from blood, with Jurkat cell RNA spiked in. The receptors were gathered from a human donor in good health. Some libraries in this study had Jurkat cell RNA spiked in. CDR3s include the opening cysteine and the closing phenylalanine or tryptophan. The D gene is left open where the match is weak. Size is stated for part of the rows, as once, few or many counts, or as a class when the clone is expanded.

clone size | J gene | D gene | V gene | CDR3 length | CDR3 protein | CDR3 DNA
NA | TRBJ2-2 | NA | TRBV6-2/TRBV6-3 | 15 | CASSYGPVNTGELFF | TGTGCCAGCAGTTACGGGCCAGTGAACACCGGGGAGCTGTTTTTT
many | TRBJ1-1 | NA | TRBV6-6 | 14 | CASKEGPRNTEAFF | TGTGCCAGCAAAGAGGGACCCAGGAACACTGAAGCTTTCTTT
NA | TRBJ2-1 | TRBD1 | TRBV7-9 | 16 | CASSLAFGTGQNEQFF | TGTGCCAGCAGCTTAGCGTTCGGGACAGGGCAGAATGAGCAGTTCTTC
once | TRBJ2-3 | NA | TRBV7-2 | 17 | CASSGRGRHQNTDTQYF | TGTGCCAGCAGCGGGCGAGGCCGACACCAGAACACAGATACGCAGTATTTT
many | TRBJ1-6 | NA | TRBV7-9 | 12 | CASSRDLSPLHF | TGTGCCAGCAGCCGAGACCTCTCACCCCTCCACTTT
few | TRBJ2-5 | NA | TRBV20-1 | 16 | CSASEVVLATQETQYF | TGCAGTGCTAGCGAGGTGGTACTAGCCACACAAGAGACCCAGTACTTC
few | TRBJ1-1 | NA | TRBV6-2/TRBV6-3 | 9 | CASSYPLCF | TGTGCCAGCAGTTACCCCCTCTGTTTT
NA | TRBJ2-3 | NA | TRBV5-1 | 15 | CASSRSYTPTDTQYF | TGCGCCAGCAGCCGGTCCTACACCCCCACAGATACGCAGTATTTT
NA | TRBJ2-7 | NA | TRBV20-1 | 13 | CSARGPSRYEQYF | TGCAGTGCTAGAGGGCCCTCTCGGTACGAGCAGTACTTC
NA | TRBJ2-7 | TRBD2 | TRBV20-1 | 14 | CSAREREGPYEQYF | TGCAGTGCTAGAGAGCGGGAGGGCCCCTACGAGCAGTACTTC
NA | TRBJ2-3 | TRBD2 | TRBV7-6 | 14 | CVSSQVSGGDTQYF | TGTGTCAGCAGCCAGGTTAGCGGGGGAGATACGCAGTATTTT
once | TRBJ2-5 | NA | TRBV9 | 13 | CASSPAGLETQYF | TGTGCCAGCAGCCCAGCAGGTTTGGAGACCCAGTACTTC
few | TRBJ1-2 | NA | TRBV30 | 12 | CAWSDWDYGYTF | TGTGCCTGGAGTGACTGGGACTATGGCTACACCTTC
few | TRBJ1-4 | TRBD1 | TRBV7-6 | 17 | CASSFSPFTGGDEKLFF | TGTGCCAGCAGCTTTTCCCCCTTTACAGGGGGCGATGAAAAACTGTTTTTT
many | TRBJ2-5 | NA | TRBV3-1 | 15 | CASSQFRTARETQYF | TGTGCCAGCAGCCAATTCCGGACAGCGAGAGAGACCCAGTACTTC
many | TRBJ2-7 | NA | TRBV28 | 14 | CASSLRGGAYEQYF | TGTGCCAGCAGTTTAAGGGGGGGGGCCTACGAGCAGTACTTC
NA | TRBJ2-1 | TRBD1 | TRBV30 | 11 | CAWGTGYEQFF | TGTGCCTGGGGGACAGGGTATGAGCAGTTCTTC
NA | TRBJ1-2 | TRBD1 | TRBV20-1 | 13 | CSAWETGNYGYTF | TGCAGTGCTTGGGAGACAGGGAACTATGGCTACACCTTC
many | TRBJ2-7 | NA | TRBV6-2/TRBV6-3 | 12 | CASSWDPPEQYF | TGTGCCAGCAGTTGGGACCCTCCCGAGCAGTACTTC
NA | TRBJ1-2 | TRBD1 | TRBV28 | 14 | CASRSQGALYGYTF | TGTGCCAGCAGGTCACAGGGGGCGCTTTATGGCTACACCTTC
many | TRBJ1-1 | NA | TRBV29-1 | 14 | CSAYPGRVNTEAFF | TGCAGCGCTTACCCGGGGCGTGTGAACACTGAAGCTTTCTTT
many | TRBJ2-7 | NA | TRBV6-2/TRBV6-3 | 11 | CASKGSGEQYF | TGTGCCAGCAAGGGCAGTGGAGAGCAGTACTTC
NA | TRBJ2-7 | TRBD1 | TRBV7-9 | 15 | CASSSTDRGPDEQYF | TGTGCCAGCAGCTCCACGGACAGGGGGCCTGACGAGCAGTACTTC
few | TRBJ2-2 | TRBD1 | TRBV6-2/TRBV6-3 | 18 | CASSYSVKDRGRPGELFF | TGTGCCAGCAGTTACTCAGTAAAGGACAGGGGGCGCCCCGGGGAGCTGTTTTTT
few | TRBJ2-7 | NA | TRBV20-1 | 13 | CSARESKTYEQYF | TGCAGTGCTAGAGAATCCAAGACCTACGAGCAGTACTTC
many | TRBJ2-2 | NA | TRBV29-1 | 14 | CSVDPGGGTGELFF | TGCAGCGTTGACCCTGGGGGAGGCACCGGGGAGCTGTTTTTT